These 21 T cell receptor beta chains came from one sample sequenced in a study of cytomegalovirus exposure and HLA in healthy donors. It was with 60 Vbeta and 13 Jbeta primers that the PCR ran. Produced via immunoSEQ multiplex PCR; TCRdb's table is partial and in-frame only. The sample has roughly 99,000 clones, about 74% seen once. Input material: PBMCs. The receptors were sampled from a male donor in good health and CMV-seronegative.

The rearrangement links TRBV29-1 to TRBJ1-4; 8 bases are shared with TRBD1. The CDR3 runs to 13 residues. The germline CDR1 and CDR2 sequences are SQVTM and ANQGSEA. The junction had 5 bases not matched to a gene; V was cut back by 7 bases and J by 4 bases. CDR3 in amino acids: CSAAGQVNEKLFF. CDR3 nucleotides: TGCAGCGCTGCGGGACAGGTTAATGAAAAACTGTTTTTT.

J is TRBJ2-1 and V is TRBV5-6, with 9 bases lining up with TRBD2. Trimming removed 0 bases from V and 5 bases from J; junction bases left unmatched: 6. Per the germline V gene, CDR1 is SGHDT and CDR2 is YYEEEE. The CDR3 totals 16 residues. The CDR3 nucleotides are TGTGCCAGCAGCTTGGAGTTTGCGGGAGGGGACAATGAGCAGTTCTTC. It yields the protein CASSLEFAGGDNEQFF. Complete variable domain (other parts from reference TRBV5-6 and TRBJ2-1): DAGVTQSPTHLIKTRGQQVTLRCSPKSGHDTVSWYQQALGQGPQFIFQYYEEEERQRGNFPDRFSGHQFPNYSSELNVNALLLGDSALYLCASSLEFAGGDNEQFFGPGTRLTVL.

The gene calls are TRBV11-2 and TRBJ2-1; D might be TRBD1 (6 bases). Looked up from germline, CDR1 is SGHAT and CDR2 is FQNNGV. Deletions cut 0 bases from V and 8 bases from J, with 17 bases between. The CDR3 consists of 16 residues. For the CDR3, the DNA is TGTGCCAGCAGCTTAGATCGGGGTTCCCCAGGGGATGAGCAGTTCTTC. Its translation: CASSLDRGSPGDEQFF.

This clone was seen a few times. The chain uses TRBV5-1 and TRBJ2-7; 12 bases align to TRBD2. J lost 7 bases, V lost 3 bases, and 11 bases had no gene match. In germline, CDR1 is SGHRS, CDR2 YFSETQ. The CDR3 totals 16 residues. The CDR3 loop is CASSSGSSGRAKEQYF. The CDR3 DNA follows: TGCGCCAGCAGCTCGGGATCTAGCGGGAGGGCCAAGGAGCAGTACTTC.

The chain combines TRBV19 with TRBJ1-4; the D gene is possibly TRBD1 (5 bases). Trimming took 3 bases from V and 0 from J, leaving 14 bases between them. There are 17 residues in the CDR3. Germline V gene lookup returns CDR1 LNHDA and CDR2 SQIVND (reference sequence). Written as DNA, the CDR3 is TGTGCCAGTAGTATTACAGGAGTAACATCAACTAATGAAAAACTGTTTTTT. Translating it yields CASSITGVTSTNEKLFF.

The rearrangement links TRBV13 to TRBJ2-6; D unclear. The V end was cut by 1 base, the J end by 0 bases, with 4 bases between. From germline, CDR1 is PRHDT and CDR2 FYEKMQ (reference sequence). The CDR3 runs 15 residues. In nucleotides, the CDR3 is TGTGCCAGCAGCTTAGCCCTCTCTGGGGCCAACGTCCTGACTTTC. Protein product: CASSLALSGANVLTF.

This rearrangement joins TRBV7-2 to TRBJ2-2; perhaps TRBD2 as D (6 bases). V lost 3 bases and J 7 bases, leaving 12 bases between the germline ends. The CDR3 covers 14 residues. Germline CDR1 is SGHTA and CDR2 is FQGNSA. CDR3 sequence: CASSLIRGNGELFF. The CDR3 DNA sequence: TGTGCCAGCAGCTTGATTCGGGGGAACGGGGAGCTGTTTTTT.

The chain joins TRBV30 to TRBJ1-1, with a tentative D call TRBD1 (5 bases). With 1 base removed from V and 12 bases from J, the gap between germline ends came to 15 bases. The germline V gene has CDR1 GTSNPN and CDR2 SVGIG (reference sequence). CDR3 length: 12 residues. The CDR3 region is CAWSAQGSGSFF. CDR3 in DNA: TGTGCCTGGAGTGCCCAGGGAAGCGGGTCTTTCTTT. The entire variable domain, with the rest obtained from reference TRBV30 and TRBJ1-1, is as follows: SQTIHQWPATLVQPVGSPLSLECTVEGTSNPNLYWYRQAAGRGLQLLFYSVGIGQISSEVPQNLSASRPQDRQFILSSKKLLLSDSGFYLCAWSAQGSGSFFGQGTRLTVV.

The chain uses TRBV7-3 and TRBJ2-5, with D possibly matching TRBD1 (5 bases). There are 15 residues in the CDR3. Trimming removed 5 bases from V and 1 base from J, with 14 bases in between. Germline-derived CDR1 and CDR2 are SGHTA and FQGTGA. CDR3 DNA sequence: TGTGCCAGCAGCGAAAATACAGGATTCCAAGAGACCCAGTACTTC. Translated: CASSENTGFQETQYF.

This clone was counted between two and nine times. This chain joins TRBV19 and TRBJ2-1; 7 positions agree with TRBD2. This CDR3 spans 14 amino acids. CDR1 LNHDA and CDR2 SQIVND come from the germline V gene (reference sequence). V dropped 6 bases and J dropped 5; count of bases not matched to a gene: 7. The chain's CDR3 is CASSPGRDHNEQFF. CDR3 bases: TGTGCCAGTAGCCCAGGGAGGGACCACAATGAGCAGTTCTTC.

This chain connects TRBV30 to TRBJ2-7; D uncertain. Per germline, CDR1 GTSNPN and CDR2 SVGIG (reference sequence). The V end was cut by 0 bases, the J end by 7 bases, with 25 bases between. CDR3 length equals 17 residues. The chain's CDR3 is CAWSVFRSGSFPREQYF. The CDR3 DNA is TGTGCCTGGAGTGTATTTCGGTCCGGGTCCTTCCCGAGGGAGCAGTACTTC.

The chain links TRBV27 to TRBJ2-5; maybe TRBD2 (6 bases). The V end lost 1 base, the J end lost 6 bases, and 12 bases lay between the germline ends. This CDR3 region has 14 residues. CDR1 is MNHEY and CDR2 is SMNVEV in the germline V gene (reference sequence). The CDR3: CASSLWGGMKTQYF. The CDR3 nucleotides read TGTGCCAGCAGTTTATGGGGCGGGATGAAGACCCAGTACTTC.

This clone showed up just once. Other DNA sequences in this specimen translate into the identical CDR3. The V and J genes are TRBV27 and TRBJ2-1, with TRBD2 matching over 9 bases. The germline gives CDR1 MNHEY, CDR2 SMNVEV (reference sequence). V shed 2 bases and J 2 bases; nucleotides not matched to a gene: 1. The CDR3 extends over 15 amino acids. The CDR3: CASSLAGGPYNEQFF. The CDR3 DNA reads TGTGCCAGCAGTTTAGCGGGAGGGCCCTACAATGAGCAGTTCTTC.

The rearrangement joins TRBV5-1 to TRBJ2-1, with TRBD2 matching 14 bases. The junction had 3 bases not matched to a gene; V was cut back by 3 bases and J by 7 bases. CDR3 length: 15 amino acids. CDR1 and CDR2 (germline): SGHRS, YFSETQ. In DNA, the CDR3 is TGCGCCAGCAGCTCGGGACTAGCGGGAGCGAATGAGCAGTTCTTC. It is translated as CASSSGLAGANEQFF.

This sequence joins TRBV9 and TRBJ1-2, with a tentative D call TRBD1 (5 bases). Germline CDR1 is SGDLS and CDR2 is YYNGEE. Trimming took off 4 bases at V and 9 bases at J, with 10 bases between the two ends. The CDR3 spans 11 residues. The CDR3 loop is CASSLEGSYTF. The CDR3 DNA sequence: TGTGCCAGCAGCCTAGAGGGGAGCTACACCTTC.

The genes are TRBV5-4 and TRBJ1-1; 9 nucleotides line up with TRBD1. The length of the CDR3 is 13 residues. The J segment lost 5 bases and the V segment lost 3 bases, leaving 2 bases of the junction unmatched. Germline V gene data show CDR1 as SGHNT and CDR2 as YYREEE (reference sequence). CDR3 sequence: CASSWTGDTEAFF. Written as DNA, the CDR3 is TGTGCCAGCAGCTGGACAGGGGATACTGAAGCTTTCTTT.

The chain carries TRBV19 and TRBJ1-1; the match to TRBD1 covers 9 bases. V lost 7 bases, J lost 1 base, and 7 bases stayed unmatched. Germline lookup yields CDR1 LNHDA and CDR2 SQIVND (reference sequence). This CDR3 comprises 15 residues. CDR3 sequence reads: CASIRQGVGNTEAFF. Written as DNA, the CDR3 is TGTGCCAGTATTCGACAGGGGGTCGGGAACACTGAAGCTTTCTTT.

The chain recombines TRBV4-2 with TRBJ2-7, with 8 bases that match TRBD2. Trimming removed 0 bases from V and 0 bases from J; junction bases left unmatched: 16. Per the germline V gene, CDR1 is LGHNA and CDR2 is YNFKEQ. There are 20 residues in the CDR3. CDR3 residues: CASSQDLQTTGLVTSYEQYF. The CDR3 DNA reads TGTGCCAGCAGCCAAGATCTGCAAACTACGGGACTAGTCACCTCCTACGAGCAGTACTTC.

This clone has only a few counts. The chain has TRBV7-2 and TRBJ2-7; unclear D gene. CDR1 is SGHTA and CDR2 is FQGNSA in the germline V gene. This CDR3 has 15 amino acids. V was pared by 1 base and J by 2 bases, with 12 bases between. The CDR3 sequence: CASSLGGGKTYEQYF. CDR3 in DNA: TGTGCCAGCAGCTTAGGAGGCGGTAAGACCTACGAGCAGTACTTC.

The chain links TRBV11-2 to TRBJ2-3, with TRBD2 matching over 11 bases. This CDR3 contains 18 residues. Germline V gene lookup returns CDR1 SGHAT and CDR2 FQNNGV. Germline trimming cut 1 base from V and 2 bases from J; bases unmatched to any gene: 8. The CDR3 loop is CASSLGASGRPPTDTQYF. CDR3 bases: TGTGCCAGCAGCTTAGGGGCTAGCGGGAGGCCGCCCACAGATACGCAGTATTTT.

The chain recombines TRBV30 with TRBJ2-5, with 16 bases identical to TRBD2. The better agreement between TRBJ2-7 and the DNA end casts doubt on the J call. The V gene's germline CDR1 is GTSNPN and CDR2 SVGIG (reference sequence). CDR3 length: 17 residues. The DNA for the CDR3 is TGTGCCTGGAGTGTGGGACTAGCGGGAGGGTTATCCTACGAGCAGTACTTC. Translating it yields CAWSVGLAGGLSYEQYF.